This record covers a single TCR beta chain. The CDR3 extends over 16 amino acids. V gave up 3 bases and J gave up 2 bases, with 14 bases separating them. Germline V lookup: CDR1 LGHDT, CDR2 YNNKEL (reference sequence). Authors' data handling: Cell counts per sample came from amplifying reference gene primers. Sequencing used immunoSEQ multiplex PCR; TCRdb keeps in-frame clones, though not all of them. Clone size and V and J calls were adopted from that table, with D and trimming inferred from the DNA. The sample lists some 200,000 clones; 80% to 85% were seen once. Seattle patient enrollment occurred during active infection, with longitudinal follow-up thereafter. This entry is derived from a study of blood T cell repertoires in COVID-19. Study overall: There were acute and convalescent COVID-19 samples, and they came from the United States, Italy and Spain. In each case, the material was cDNA or gDNA derived from T cells, B-cell-depleted T cells, or PBMCs.

The rearrangement joins TRBV3-1 (or the pseudogene TRBV3-2) to TRBJ2-1; possibly TRBD2 for D (6 bases). The sample consisted of peripheral blood. The receptor's source is a woman between 65 and 79 years old with COVID-19, enrolled during active disease. The CDR3 is CASSQGAGGAYNEQFF. CDR3 DNA: TGTGCCAGCAGCCAGGGAGCGGGTGGTGCCTACAATGAGCAGTTCTTC.